This T cell receptor beta chain comes out of a study of CD8 T cells in ankylosing spondylitis. Broader study findings: Typical of ankylosing spondylitis blood, it appeared, was a TCR beta motif of roughly eight highly homologous variants. Disease-associated clonotypes exhibited CD8+ identity and were relatively infrequent in peripheral blood. Before this, some motif variants had been reported in reactive arthritis synovial fluid and blood. Matched ankylosing spondylitis synovial fluid reportedly contained a significantly enriched population of disease-linked clones.

V gave up 2 bases and J gave up 2 bases, with 7 bases separating them. Germline V gene sequence: CDR1 MNHEY, CDR2 SVGAGI. The CDR3 has 14 amino acids. This clonotype was observed at least ten times. Its cognate antigen is unknown. MiXCR, applied by TCRdb to the 5' RACE reads, yields one record per CDR3 protein. The sample contains about 200,000 distinct CDR3 sequences, 25% to 30% of which appear only once. The rearrangement links TRBV6-5 to TRBJ1-5; D is uncertain. The clonotype originates from a male donor with ankylosing spondylitis or in good health (not recorded which). The sample consisted of blood, either unsorted or a sorted T cell fraction (not recorded which). CDR3 coding DNA: TGTGCCAGCAGTTACGGAGGACGCAATCAGCCCCAGCATTTT. Translating gives CASSYGGRNQPQHF.